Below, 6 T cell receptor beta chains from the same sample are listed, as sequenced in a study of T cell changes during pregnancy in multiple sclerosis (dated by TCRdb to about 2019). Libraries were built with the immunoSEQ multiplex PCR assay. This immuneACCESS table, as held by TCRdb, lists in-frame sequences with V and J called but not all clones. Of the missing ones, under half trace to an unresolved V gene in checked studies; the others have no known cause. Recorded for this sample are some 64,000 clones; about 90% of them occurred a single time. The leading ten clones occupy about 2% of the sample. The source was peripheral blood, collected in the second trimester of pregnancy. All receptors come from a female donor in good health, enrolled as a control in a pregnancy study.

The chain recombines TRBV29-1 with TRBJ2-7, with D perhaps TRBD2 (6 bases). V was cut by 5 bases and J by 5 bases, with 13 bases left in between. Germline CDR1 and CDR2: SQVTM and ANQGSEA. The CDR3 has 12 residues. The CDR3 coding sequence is TGCAGCGTTTTGGGCGGGGCCCACGAGCAGTACTTC. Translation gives CSVLGGAHEQYF.

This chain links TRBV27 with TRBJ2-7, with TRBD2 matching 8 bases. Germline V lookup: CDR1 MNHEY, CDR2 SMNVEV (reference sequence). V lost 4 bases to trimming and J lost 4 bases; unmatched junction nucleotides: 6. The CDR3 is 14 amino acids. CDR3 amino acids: CASSYSSGGYEQYF. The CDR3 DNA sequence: TGTGCCAGCAGTTATTCGTCGGGAGGGTACGAGCAGTACTTC.

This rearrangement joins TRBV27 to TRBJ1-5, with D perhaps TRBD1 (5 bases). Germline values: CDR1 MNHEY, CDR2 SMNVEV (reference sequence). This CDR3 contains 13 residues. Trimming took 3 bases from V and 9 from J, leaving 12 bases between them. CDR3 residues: CASSFSGGRPQHF. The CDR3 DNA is TGTGCCAGCAGTTTTTCGGGGGGTCGGCCCCAGCATTTT.

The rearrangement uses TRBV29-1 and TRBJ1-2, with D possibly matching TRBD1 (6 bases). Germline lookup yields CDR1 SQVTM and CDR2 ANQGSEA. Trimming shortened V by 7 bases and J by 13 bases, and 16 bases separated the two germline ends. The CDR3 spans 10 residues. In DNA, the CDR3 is TGCAGCGCCGGGGACACAGGAAGCACCTTC. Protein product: CSAGDTGSTF.

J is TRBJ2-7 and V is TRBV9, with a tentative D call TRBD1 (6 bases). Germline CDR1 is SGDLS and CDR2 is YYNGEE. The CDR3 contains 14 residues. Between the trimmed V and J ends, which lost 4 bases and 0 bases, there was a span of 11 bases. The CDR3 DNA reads TGTGCCAGCAGCCCTCGGACAGACTCCTACGAGCAGTACTTC. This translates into CASSPRTDSYEQYF.

The CDR3 sequence: CASSFGVNYEQYF. DNA for the CDR3: TGCGCCAGCAGCTTCGGGGTGAACTACGAGCAGTACTTC. V gene TRBV5-1 combines with J gene TRBJ2-7; possible D gene TRBD2, 5 bases. The CDR3 is 13 amino acids. V was clipped by 2 bases and J by 3 bases, with 9 bases between them. Per germline, CDR1 SGHRS and CDR2 YFSETQ.